This T cell receptor (beta chain) was recorded in a study of cytomegalovirus exposure and HLA in healthy donors (dated by TCRdb to 2017 to 2019). In terms of the full investigation: According to a later analysis, one platform produced both the 110 or so validation repertoires and the 666 repertoires of the first cohort. The study aimed to test whether cataloging public T cell receptors could reveal signatures of past pathogen exposure. Besides the first cohort of roughly 660 subjects, a separate validation cohort made up of 120 different subjects was used. To predict cytomegalovirus infection status, the study combined high-throughput TCR immunosequencing, statistical association of individual TCRs with disease status, and machine learning. What the authors observed across the whole study: The authors suggested that the approach could potentially be extended to other disease states and immunological phenotypes. Across donors, most TCR sequences were observed very rarely, whereas some public TCRs were present in many individuals. The classifier was reported to diagnose cytomegalovirus status with high specificity and sensitivity in both the original cohort and the validation cohort. Of the cluster scores, 85% to 95% were above 0 in a later analysis, which found that TCRs clustered in the first cohort also tended to co-occur in the 95 to 150 validation repertoires. The study listed 170 or so TCR beta chains as associated with cytomegalovirus. Three of the identified cytomegalovirus-associated TCR beta chains were confirmed in vitro to be specific for cytomegalovirus antigens. All 110 or so repertoires were used to score co-occurrence in the validation cohort in a later analysis, because that analysis had no HLA typing for the cohort.

Measured from the cysteine to the phenylalanine, the CDR3 is 15 residues long. The DNA shown is the 45-base CDR3, in frame from base 1. V and J lose 2 bases and 8 bases, and a span of 16 bases separates them. CDR1 MDHEN and CDR2 SYDVKM are derived from the germline V gene. The library was generated by the immunoSEQ multiplex PCR assay. As for how the authors treated the data: A statistical classification framework was built for diagnosing cytomegalovirus status from the catalog of TCR beta chain sequences. Drawn from immuneACCESS, this table holds only the in-frame rearrangements with V and J called that TCRdb kept. Clones are partly lost; checked studies trace under half to an unresolved V gene and leave the rest unexplained. V, J and clone size reflect that table, while D and trimming were determined from the DNA. In all, the sample holds 150,000 to 200,000 clones, and about 90% of those were seen once. Around 10% of the sample goes to the ten largest clones.

Points on this clone: The antigen it recognizes is unknown. Base-call qualities are not available, and no considerably larger clone is one nucleotide away.

Donors formed part of the validation cohort, which comprised 120 or so subjects and was distinct from the first cohort of fewer than 750 subjects. The chain links TRBV28 with TRBJ2-1; TRBD2 could be the D gene, as 5 bases match. This TCR was sampled from a woman aged 18-29 years in good health and CMV-seropositive. The sample was PBMCs. At the DNA level, the sequence is TGTGCCAGCAGTTTACGGGGTGGGCTAGATGATGAGCAGTTCTTC. Translated, this is CASSLRGGLDDEQFF.